Below, one T cell receptor beta chain is given with its context. Antigen unknown. This specimen comes from a study of monozygotic twins with inflammatory bowel disease. Study outcomes and limitations: Part of the variability in patient repertoires may have come from differing immunosuppressive treatments.

TCRdb re-called the 5' RACE reads; one entry per CDR3 protein, DNA not given. The listing contains over 100,000 distinct CDR3 sequences. The CDR3 totals 16 residues. Germline V gene sequence: CDR1 SGDLS, CDR2 YYNGEE. The chain carries TRBV9 and TRBJ2-3. Sequenced material: blood. The clonotype originates from a human donor with ulcerative colitis or Crohn's disease, or a healthy co-twin of an affected twin (not recorded which). The CDR3 spells CASSIGGRQGPDTQYF.